This T cell receptor (beta chain) was sequenced in a study of CD8 T cells in ankylosing spondylitis. This clonotype came up a few times. The antigen is undetermined. The CDR3 sequence is 15 residues long. Germline-derived CDR1 and CDR2 are MNHEY and SMNVEV (reference sequence). With 6 bases removed from V and 4 bases from J, the gap between germline ends came to 19 bases. The study, taken as a whole, reports: According to the report, clones linked to the disease were significantly enriched in matched synovial fluid samples taken from ankylosing spondylitis patients. Both synovial fluid and blood in reactive arthritis had previously been reported to carry some motif variants. Characteristic of ankylosing spondylitis blood, it appeared, was a TCR beta motif comprising fewer than 10 highly homologous variants.

A quantitative 5'-RACE method, one with molecular barcodes, was used to make TCR beta libraries. One entry per CDR3 protein results from TCRdb running MiXCR on the 5' RACE reads. The table includes fewer than 750,000 distinct CDR3 sequences, around 20% detected once. The source of this sequence is a male donor with ankylosing spondylitis. The chain recombines TRBV27 with TRBJ2-7; no definite D call. The sequenced material came from blood, either unsorted or a sorted T cell fraction (not recorded which). CDR3 region: CASSPLTSVEYEQYF. The CDR3 DNA reads as TGTGCCAGCAGCCCACTAACCAGCGTGGAGTACGAGCAGTACTTC.